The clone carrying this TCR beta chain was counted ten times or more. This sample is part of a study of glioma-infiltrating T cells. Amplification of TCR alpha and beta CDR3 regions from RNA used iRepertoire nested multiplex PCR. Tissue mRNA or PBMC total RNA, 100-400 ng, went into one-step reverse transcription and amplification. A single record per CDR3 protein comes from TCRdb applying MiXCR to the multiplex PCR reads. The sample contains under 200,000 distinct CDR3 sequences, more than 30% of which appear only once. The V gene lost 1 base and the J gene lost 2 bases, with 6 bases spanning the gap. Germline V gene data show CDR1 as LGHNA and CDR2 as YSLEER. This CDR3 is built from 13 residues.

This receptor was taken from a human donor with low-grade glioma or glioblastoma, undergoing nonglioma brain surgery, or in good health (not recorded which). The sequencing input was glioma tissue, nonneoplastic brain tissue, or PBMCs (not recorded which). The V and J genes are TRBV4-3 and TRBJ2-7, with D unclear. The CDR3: CASSQGITYEQYF. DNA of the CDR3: TGCGCCAGCAGCCAAGGGATTACCTACGAGCAGTACTTC.